These 13 T cell receptor beta chains came from one sample sequenced in a study of blood T cell repertoires in COVID-19. Method: immunoSEQ multiplex PCR; TCRdb's copy keeps in-frame clones and lacks some. The sample yields about 380,000 clones, around 89% seen once. The sequenced material came from PBMCs or T cells enriched from blood (not recorded which). The receptors come from a woman aged 18 to 35 who had recovered from COVID-19.

The J gene is TRBJ1-2, the V gene TRBV7-6, with D possibly being TRBD1 (6 bases). V lost 5 bases, J lost 6 bases, and 13 bases lay in between. The germline gives CDR1 SGHVS, CDR2 FNYEAQ. The length of the CDR3 is 13 residues. The CDR3 DNA follows: TGTGCCAGCAGCGTAACAGGGATGGATGGCTACACCTTC. Translated: CASSVTGMDGYTF.

The table lists this clone with a count of one. The rearrangement uses TRBV27 and TRBJ1-6, with 8 bases fitting TRBD1. The CDR3 sequence is 14 residues long. V gave up 6 bases and J gave up 9 bases; unmatched junction bases: 7. Per germline, CDR1 MNHEY and CDR2 SMNVEV (reference sequence). For the CDR3, the DNA is TGTGCCAGCAGCCTGACAGGGGTAGGTTCACCCCTCCACTTT. Protein product: CASSLTGVGSPLHF.

This chain connects TRBV19 to TRBJ2-3; no firm D call. The CDR3 runs 14 residues. CDR1 is LNHDA and CDR2 is SQIVND in the germline V gene (reference sequence). The ends were cut back, 0 bases at V and 6 bases at J, with 10 bases in the middle. CDR3 sequence (DNA): TGTGCCAGTAGTATAGACCACACTACGGATACGCAGTATTTT. Protein: CASSIDHTTDTQYF.

This clone has at least ten counts. The chain carries TRBV28 and TRBJ2-5, with 10 positions matching TRBD2. The trim removed 5 bases at V and 2 bases at J, leaving 2 bases unmatched. The CDR3 length is 14 residues. Per germline, CDR1 MDHEN and CDR2 SYDVKM. DNA for the CDR3: TGTGCCAGCAGTAGGACTAGCGGACAAGAGACCCAGTACTTC. Its protein product is CASSRTSGQETQYF. The full variable domain, completed using reference TRBV28 and TRBJ2-5, is DVKVTQSSRYLVKRTGEKVFLECVQDMDHENMFWYRQDPGLGLRLIYFSYDVKMKEKGDIPEGYSVSREKKERFSLILESASTNQTSMYLCASSRTSGQETQYFGPGTRLLVL.

V and J are TRBV30 and TRBJ1-2; 7 bases are a match to TRBD1. V lost 0 bases and J lost 2; bases outside the gene matches: 3. Germline assignment: CDR1 GTSNPN and CDR2 SVGIG (reference sequence). This CDR3 contains 14 residues. The CDR3 sequence: CAWSVWGQNYGYTF. In DNA, the CDR3 is TGTGCCTGGAGTGTGTGGGGACAGAACTATGGCTACACCTTC.

This rearrangement joins TRBV4-3 to TRBJ2-7; 9 bases align to TRBD1. The germline V gene encodes CDR1 LGHNA and CDR2 YSLEER. This CDR3 comprises 15 residues. The trim removed 1 base at V and 4 bases at J, leaving 5 bases unmatched. CDR3 loop: CASSQARDRDYEQYF. CDR3 sequence (DNA): TGCGCCAGCAGCCAAGCCCGGGACAGGGATTACGAGCAGTACTTC.

The V call is TRBV4-1, the J call TRBJ1-5; no clear D. The CDR3 spans 14 residues. V was shortened by 4 bases and J by 0 bases, with 7 bases between the two germline ends. Per the germline V gene, CDR1 is MGHRA and CDR2 is YSYEKL. Here the CDR3 reads CASSPHYSNQPQHF. In DNA form, the CDR3 reads TGCGCCAGCAGCCCTCACTATAGCAATCAGCCCCAGCATTTT.

This sequence joins TRBV19 and TRBJ2-5; D is ambiguous. This CDR3 has 13 amino acids. V was clipped by 5 bases and J by 4 bases, with 11 bases between them. Per germline, CDR1 LNHDA and CDR2 SQIVND (reference sequence). CDR3 loop: CASSPRSSETQYF. CDR3 nucleotide sequence: TGTGCCAGTAGTCCTCGGTCCTCAGAGACCCAGTACTTC.

The DNA for the CDR3 is TGTGCTAGTGGCAGGGATGCGAACACTGAAGCTTTCTTT. This translates into CASGRDANTEAFF. The genes are TRBV12-5 and TRBJ1-1, with D maybe TRBD1 (5 bases). Trimming removed 6 bases from V and 1 base from J, with 9 bases in between. Looked up from germline, CDR1 is LGHNT and CDR2 is FRNRAP. The CDR3 runs to 13 residues.

The chain uses TRBV27 and TRBJ2-3; 7 nucleotides match TRBD2. This CDR3 comprises 16 residues. The germline V gene encodes CDR1 MNHEY and CDR2 SMNVEV (reference sequence). The V segment lost 0 bases and the J segment 0 bases; nucleotides outside the gene matches: 3. The CDR3 DNA is TGTGCCAGCAGTTTATCCTGGCGGGGGAGCACAGATACGCAGTATTTT. This gives the protein CASSLSWRGSTDTQYF.

This chain links TRBV2 with TRBJ2-2, with TRBD2 matching 7 bases. The germline gives CDR1 SNHLY, CDR2 FYNNEI. This CDR3 is 18 amino acids long. Losses at the gene ends were 8 bases for V and 1 base for J; bases not matched to a gene: 16. The CDR3 DNA reads as TGTGCCAGCGGCCTCAGAAGAGCGGGACTCTTGAACACCGGGGAGCTGTTTTTT. This gives the protein CASGLRRAGLLNTGELFF. The entire variable domain, with the rest obtained from reference TRBV2 and TRBJ2-2, is as follows: EPEVTQTPSHQVTQMGQEVILRCVPISNHLYFYWYRQILGQKVEFLVSFYNNEISEKSEIFDDQFSVERPDGSNFTLKIRSTKLEDSAMYFCASGLRRAGLLNTGELFFGEGSRLTVL.

As for this clone: Other DNA variants within this sample encode the same CDR3. The J gene is TRBJ1-5, the V gene TRBV19; 8 bases match TRBD1. Trimming removed 4 bases from V and 5 bases from J; junction bases left unmatched: 1. Germline-derived CDR1 and CDR2 are LNHDA and SQIVND (reference sequence). The CDR3 totals 13 residues. CDR3 in DNA: TGTGCCAGTAGTACGACAGGGGATCAGCCCCAGCATTTT. Translated, it gives CASSTTGDQPQHF.

The rearrangement links TRBV7-9 to TRBJ1-1; 8 positions agree with TRBD1. Germline CDR1 and CDR2: SEHNR and FQNEAQ (reference sequence). Trimming cost V 5 bases and J 1 base; bases outside gene matches: 9. The CDR3 spans 16 residues. Here the CDR3 DNA reads TGTGCCAGCAGCCCTTACCAGGGGACAGGGAACACTGAAGCTTTCTTT. Protein: CASSPYQGTGNTEAFF.